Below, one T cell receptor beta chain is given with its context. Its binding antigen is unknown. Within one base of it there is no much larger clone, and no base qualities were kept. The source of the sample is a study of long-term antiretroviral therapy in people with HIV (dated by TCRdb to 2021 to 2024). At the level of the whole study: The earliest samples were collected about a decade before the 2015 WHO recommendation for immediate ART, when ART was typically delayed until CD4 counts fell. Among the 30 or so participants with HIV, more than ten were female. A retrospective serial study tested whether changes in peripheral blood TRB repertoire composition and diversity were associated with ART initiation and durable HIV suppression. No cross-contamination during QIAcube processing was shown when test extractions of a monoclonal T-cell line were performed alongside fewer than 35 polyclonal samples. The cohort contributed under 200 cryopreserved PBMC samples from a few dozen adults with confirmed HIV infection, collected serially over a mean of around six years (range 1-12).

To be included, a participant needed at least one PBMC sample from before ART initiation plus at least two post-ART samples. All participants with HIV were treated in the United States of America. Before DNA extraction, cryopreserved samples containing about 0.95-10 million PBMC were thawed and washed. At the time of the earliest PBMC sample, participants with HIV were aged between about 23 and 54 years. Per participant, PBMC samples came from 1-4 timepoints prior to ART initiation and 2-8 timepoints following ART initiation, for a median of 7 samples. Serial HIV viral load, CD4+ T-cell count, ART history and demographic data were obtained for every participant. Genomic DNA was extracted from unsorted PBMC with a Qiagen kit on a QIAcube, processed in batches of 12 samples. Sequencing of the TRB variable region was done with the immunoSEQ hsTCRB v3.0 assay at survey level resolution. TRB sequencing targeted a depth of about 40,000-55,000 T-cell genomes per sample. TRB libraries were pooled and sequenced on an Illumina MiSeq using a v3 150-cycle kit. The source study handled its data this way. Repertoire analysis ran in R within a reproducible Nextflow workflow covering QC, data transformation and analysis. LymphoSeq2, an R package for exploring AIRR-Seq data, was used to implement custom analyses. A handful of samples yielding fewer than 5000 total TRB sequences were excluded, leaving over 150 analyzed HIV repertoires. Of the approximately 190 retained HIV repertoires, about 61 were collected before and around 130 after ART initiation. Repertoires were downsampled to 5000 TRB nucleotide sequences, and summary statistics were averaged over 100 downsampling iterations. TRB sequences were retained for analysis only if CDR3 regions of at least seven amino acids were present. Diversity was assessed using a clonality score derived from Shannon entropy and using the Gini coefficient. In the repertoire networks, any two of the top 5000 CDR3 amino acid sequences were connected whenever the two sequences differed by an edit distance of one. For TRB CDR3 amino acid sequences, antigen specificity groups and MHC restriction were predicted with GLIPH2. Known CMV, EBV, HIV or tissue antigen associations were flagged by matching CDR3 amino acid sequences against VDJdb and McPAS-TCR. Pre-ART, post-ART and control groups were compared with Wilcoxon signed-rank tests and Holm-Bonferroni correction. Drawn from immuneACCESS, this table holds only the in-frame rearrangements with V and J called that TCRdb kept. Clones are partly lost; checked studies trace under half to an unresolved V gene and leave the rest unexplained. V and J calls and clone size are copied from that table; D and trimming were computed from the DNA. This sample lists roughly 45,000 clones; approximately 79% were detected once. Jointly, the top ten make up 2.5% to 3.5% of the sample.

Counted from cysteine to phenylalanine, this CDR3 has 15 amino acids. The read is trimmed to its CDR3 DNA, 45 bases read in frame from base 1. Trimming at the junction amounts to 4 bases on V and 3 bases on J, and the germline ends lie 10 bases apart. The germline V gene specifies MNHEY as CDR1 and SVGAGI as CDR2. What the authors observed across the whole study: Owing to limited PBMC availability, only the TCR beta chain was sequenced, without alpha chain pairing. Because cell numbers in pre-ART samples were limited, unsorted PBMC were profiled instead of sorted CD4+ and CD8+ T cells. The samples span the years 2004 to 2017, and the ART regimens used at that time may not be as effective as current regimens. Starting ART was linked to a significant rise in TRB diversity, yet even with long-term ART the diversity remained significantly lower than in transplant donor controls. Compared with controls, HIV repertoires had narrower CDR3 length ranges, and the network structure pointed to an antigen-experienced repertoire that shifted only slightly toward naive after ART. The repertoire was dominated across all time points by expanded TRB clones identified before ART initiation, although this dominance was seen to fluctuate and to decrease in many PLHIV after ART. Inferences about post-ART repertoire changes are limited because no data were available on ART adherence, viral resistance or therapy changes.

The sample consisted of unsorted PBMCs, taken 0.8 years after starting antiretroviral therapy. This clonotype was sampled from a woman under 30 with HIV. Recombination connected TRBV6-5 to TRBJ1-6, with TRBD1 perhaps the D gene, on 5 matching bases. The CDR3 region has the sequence CASSLAGNYNSPLHF. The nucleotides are TGTGCCAGCAGTTTGGCAGGGAACTATAATTCACCCCTCCACTTT.